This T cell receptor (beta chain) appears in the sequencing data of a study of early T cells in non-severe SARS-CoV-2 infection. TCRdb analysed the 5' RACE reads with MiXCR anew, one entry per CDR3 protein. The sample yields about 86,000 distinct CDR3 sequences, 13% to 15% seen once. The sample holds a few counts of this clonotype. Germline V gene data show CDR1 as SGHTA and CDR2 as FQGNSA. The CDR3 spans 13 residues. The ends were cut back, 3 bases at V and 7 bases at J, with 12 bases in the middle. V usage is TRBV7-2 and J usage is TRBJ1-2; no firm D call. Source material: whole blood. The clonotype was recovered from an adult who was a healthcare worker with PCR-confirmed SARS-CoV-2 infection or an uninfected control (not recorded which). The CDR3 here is CASSFGWGGGYTF. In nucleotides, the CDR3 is TGTGCCAGCAGCTTTGGGTGGGGAGGTGGCTACACCTTC.